The 3 T cell receptor beta chains below all came from one sample that was sequenced in a study of CD8+ T cells in alopecia areata. It was cDNA, reverse transcribed from extracted RNA, that served as the sequencing template. Sequencing used immunoSEQ multiplex PCR; TCRdb keeps in-frame clones, though not all of them. Of 200,000 to 250,000 clones in the sample, roughly three fifths were seen once. Sequenced input: CD8+ T cells sorted from blood. The receptors shown here come from a human donor in good health.

The chain's CDR3 is CAVGGNEQFF. The DNA of the CDR3 is TGTGCCGTAGGGGGAAATGAGCAGTTCTTC. This chain links TRBV15 with TRBJ2-1; tentatively, D is TRBD1 (6 bases). Trimming left V 11 bases short and J 7 bases short, with 9 bases between. This CDR3 has 10 amino acids. Germline V gene sequence: CDR1 LNHNV, CDR2 YYDKDF (reference sequence).

The rearrangement links TRBV6-5 to TRBJ1-2; 8 positions agree with TRBD1. The CDR3 is made up of 13 amino acids. V trimming: 6 bases; J trimming: 3 bases; junction bases outside the gene matches: 3. Per germline, CDR1 MNHEY and CDR2 SVGAGI. CDR3 region: CASSLQGDYGYTF. DNA for the CDR3: TGTGCCAGCAGCCTACAGGGGGACTATGGCTACACCTTC.

J is TRBJ2-2 and V is TRBV13; the D is unclear. CDR3 length: 17 amino acids. Germline CDR1 reads PRHDT; CDR2 reads FYEKMQ (reference sequence). The V end was cut by 1 base, the J end by 2 bases, with 14 bases between. The CDR3 loop is CASSLVGATSNTGELFF. The CDR3 DNA reads TGTGCCAGCAGCTTAGTCGGCGCTACTTCCAACACCGGGGAGCTGTTTTTT.